One sample yielded the 10 T cell receptor beta chains listed below, sequenced in a study of blood T cell repertoires in COVID-19. Profiling relied on immunoSEQ multiplex PCR, and the TCRdb table lists in-frame clones only, not all of them. The table records fewer than 250,000 clones, 80% to 90% of them present only once. The specimen was peripheral blood. The origin of the receptors is an older woman with acute or convalescent COVID-19.

The chain joins TRBV5-4 to TRBJ2-7; 12 bases map to TRBD1. The CDR3 is 15 residues long. Trimming removed 4 bases from V and 2 bases from J; junction bases left unmatched: 4. Germline V gene data show CDR1 as SGHNT and CDR2 as YYREEE (reference sequence). CDR3 sequence (DNA): TGTGCCAGCAGCCCCGGGACAGGGGGCCCCTACGAGCAGTACTTC. Protein: CASSPGTGGPYEQYF.

The chain couples TRBV19 to TRBJ1-2; 7 bases map to TRBD1. Germline loops: CDR1 LNHDA, CDR2 SQIVND (reference sequence). Losses at the gene ends were 9 bases for V and 4 bases for J; bases not matched to a gene: 11. The CDR3 length is 14 residues. The CDR3 DNA reads as TGTGCCAGCCTTGGGGACAGCTTCTTCTATGGCTACACCTTC. It yields the protein CASLGDSFFYGYTF.

The chain recombines TRBV3-1 (or the pseudogene TRBV3-2) with TRBJ2-7; D possibly corresponds to TRBD1 (6 bases). The germline V gene has CDR1 LGHDT and CDR2 YNNKEL (reference sequence). V gave up 4 bases and J gave up 7 bases, with 14 bases separating them. The CDR3 totals 13 residues. The DNA of the CDR3 is TGTGCCAGCAGCCTCGTGCAGGGGCGGGAGCAGTACTTC. Its translation: CASSLVQGREQYF.

The V and J genes are TRBV3-1 (or the pseudogene TRBV3-2) and TRBJ1-1; TRBD1 is a possible D gene (6 bases). CDR1 and CDR2 (germline): LGHDT, YNNKEL (reference sequence). Between the trimmed V and J ends, which lost 0 bases and 5 bases, there was a span of 10 bases. This CDR3 region has 14 residues. This CDR3 is CASSQDRGRTEAFF. CDR3 in DNA: TGTGCCAGCAGCCAAGACAGGGGACGGACTGAAGCTTTCTTT.

The chain couples TRBV16 to TRBJ2-3; TRBD2 is a possible D gene (5 bases). CDR1 and CDR2 from the germline V gene are KGHSY and FQNENV. V was clipped by 2 bases and J by 5 bases, with 8 bases between them. This CDR3 region has 13 residues. CDR3 DNA: TGTGCCAGCAGCCAACAACGGGGAGATACGCAGTATTTT. Its translation: CASSQQRGDTQYF.

The chain employs TRBV6-2 or TRBV6-3 and TRBJ2-2; tentative D call: TRBD1 (6 bases). Germline CDR1 reads MNHEY; CDR2 reads SVGEGT. The CDR3 length is 17 residues. Trimming removed 0 bases at V and 0 bases at J, with 11 bases between. CDR3 DNA sequence: TGTGCCAGCAGTTACTCCTCGGGACACCCGAACACCGGGGAGCTGTTTTTT. This translates into CASSYSSGHPNTGELFF.

The chain carries TRBV4-3 and TRBJ1-2, with no clear D. Trimming cost V 0 bases and J 5 bases, with 10 bases left between them. CDR1 is LGHNA, CDR2 YSLEER, per germline. CDR3 length: 14 amino acids. The CDR3 DNA reads as TGCGCCAGCAGCCAAGAGACGTCCGGGTATGGCTACACCTTC. The encoded protein is CASSQETSGYGYTF.

This clone has just a few counts. This chain joins TRBV4-2 and TRBJ1-2; 7 bases match TRBD1. The CDR3 spans 16 residues. V was pared by 1 base and J by 3 bases, with 8 bases of the junction left unmatched. Germline assignment: CDR1 LGHNA and CDR2 YNFKEQ. CDR3 sequence reads: CASSQVISGGDYGYTF. CDR3 nucleotide sequence: TGTGCCAGCAGCCAAGTAATCTCAGGGGGAGACTATGGCTACACCTTC.

The rearrangement joins TRBV18 to TRBJ1-1; the D is unclear. The germline V and J ends were trimmed by 4 bases and 1 base, with 13 bases remaining between them. Germline CDR1 KGHSH, CDR2 LQKENI. This CDR3 contains 15 residues. The CDR3 DNA sequence: TGTGCCAGCTCACTCCTGGGGAGTCCGAACACTGAAGCTTTCTTT. Translation: CASSLLGSPNTEAFF. Complete variable domain (other parts from reference TRBV18 and TRBJ1-1): NAGVMQNPRHLVRRRGQEARLRCSPMKGHSHVYWYRQLPEEGLKFMVYLQKENIIDESGMPKERFSAEFPKEGPSILRIQQVVRGDSAAYFCASSLLGSPNTEAFFGQGTRLTVV.

The gene calls are TRBV6-5 and TRBJ1-3, with a weak D call TRBD1 (6 bases). V was shortened by 5 bases and J by 2 bases, with 13 bases between the two germline ends. The CDR3 covers 15 residues. The germline CDR1 and CDR2 sequences are MNHEY and SVGAGI. CDR3 residues: CASSSYRVAGNTIYF. The CDR3 DNA follows: TGTGCCAGCAGTAGTTACAGGGTGGCTGGAAACACCATATATTTT.